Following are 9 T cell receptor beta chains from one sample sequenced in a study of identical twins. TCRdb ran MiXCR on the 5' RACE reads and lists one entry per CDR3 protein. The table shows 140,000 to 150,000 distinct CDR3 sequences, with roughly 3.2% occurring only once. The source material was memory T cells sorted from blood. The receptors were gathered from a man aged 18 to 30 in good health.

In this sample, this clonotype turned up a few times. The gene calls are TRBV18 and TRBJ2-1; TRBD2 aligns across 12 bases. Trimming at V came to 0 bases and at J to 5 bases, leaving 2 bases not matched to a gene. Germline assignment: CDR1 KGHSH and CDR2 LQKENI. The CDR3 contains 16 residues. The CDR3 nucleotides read TGTGCCAGCTCACCACCCGGACTAGCGGGGAACAATGAGCAGTTCTTC. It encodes CASSPPGLAGNNEQFF. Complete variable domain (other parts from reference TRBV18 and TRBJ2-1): NAGVMQNPRHLVRRRGQEARLRCSPMKGHSHVYWYRQLPEEGLKFMVYLQKENIIDESGMPKERFSAEFPKEGPSILRIQQVVRGDSAAYFCASSPPGLAGNNEQFFGPGTRLTVL.

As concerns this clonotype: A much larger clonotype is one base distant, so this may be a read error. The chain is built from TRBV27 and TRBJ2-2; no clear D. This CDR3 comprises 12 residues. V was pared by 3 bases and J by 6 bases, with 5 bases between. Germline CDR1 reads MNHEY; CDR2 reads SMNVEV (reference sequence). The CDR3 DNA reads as TGTGCCAGCAGTTTTTGGCCCGGGGAGCTGTTTTTT. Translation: CASSFWPGELFF.

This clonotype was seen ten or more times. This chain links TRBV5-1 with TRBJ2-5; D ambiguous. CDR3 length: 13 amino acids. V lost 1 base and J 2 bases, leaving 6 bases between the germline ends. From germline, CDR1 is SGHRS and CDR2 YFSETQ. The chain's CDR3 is CASSLFQQETQYF. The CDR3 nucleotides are TGCGCCAGCAGCTTGTTCCAACAAGAGACCCAGTACTTC.

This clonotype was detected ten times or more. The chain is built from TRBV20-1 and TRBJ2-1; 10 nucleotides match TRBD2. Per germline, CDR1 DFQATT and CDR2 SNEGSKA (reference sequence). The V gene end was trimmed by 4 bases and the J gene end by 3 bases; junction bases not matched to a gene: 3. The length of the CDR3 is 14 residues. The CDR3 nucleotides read TGCAGTGCTATGAGCGGGAGGGTCTACAATGAGCAGTTCTTC. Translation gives CSAMSGRVYNEQFF.

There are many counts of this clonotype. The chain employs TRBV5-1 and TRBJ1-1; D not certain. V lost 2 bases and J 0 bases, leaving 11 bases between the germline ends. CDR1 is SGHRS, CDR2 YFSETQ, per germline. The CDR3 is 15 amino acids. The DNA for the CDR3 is TGCGCCAGCAGCTTAAACGGCGGGCTGAACACTGAAGCTTTCTTT. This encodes CASSLNGGLNTEAFF.

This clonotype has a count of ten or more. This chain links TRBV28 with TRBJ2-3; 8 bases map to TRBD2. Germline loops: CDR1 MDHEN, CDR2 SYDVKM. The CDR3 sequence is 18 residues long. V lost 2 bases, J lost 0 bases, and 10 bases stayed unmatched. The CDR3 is CASSLIAGRSASTDTQYF. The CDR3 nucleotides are TGTGCCAGCAGTTTAATAGCGGGGCGAAGTGCTAGCACAGATACGCAGTATTTT.

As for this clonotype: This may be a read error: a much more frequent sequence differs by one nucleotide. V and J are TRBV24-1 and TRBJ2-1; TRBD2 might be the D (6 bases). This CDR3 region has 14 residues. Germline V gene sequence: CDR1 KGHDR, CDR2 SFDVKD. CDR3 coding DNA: TGTGCCACCAGTGACCTGGGGGGTAGGAATGAGCAGCTCTTC. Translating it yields CATSDLGGRNEQLF.

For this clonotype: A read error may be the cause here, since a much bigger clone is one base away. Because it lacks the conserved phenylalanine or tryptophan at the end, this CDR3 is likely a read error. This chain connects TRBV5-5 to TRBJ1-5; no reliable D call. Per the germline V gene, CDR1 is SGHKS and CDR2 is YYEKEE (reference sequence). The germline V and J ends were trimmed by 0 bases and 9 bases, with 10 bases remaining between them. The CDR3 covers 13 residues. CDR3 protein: CASSLESKAPQHC. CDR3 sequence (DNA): TGTGCCAGCAGCTTGGAGTCAAAGGCGCCCCAGCATTGT.

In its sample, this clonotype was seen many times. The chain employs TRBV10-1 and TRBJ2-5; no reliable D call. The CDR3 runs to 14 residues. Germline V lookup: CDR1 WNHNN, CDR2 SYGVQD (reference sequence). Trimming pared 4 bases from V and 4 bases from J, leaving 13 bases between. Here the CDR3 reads CASSADPLRETQYF. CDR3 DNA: TGCGCCAGCAGTGCCGACCCCCTCAGAGAGACCCAGTACTTC.